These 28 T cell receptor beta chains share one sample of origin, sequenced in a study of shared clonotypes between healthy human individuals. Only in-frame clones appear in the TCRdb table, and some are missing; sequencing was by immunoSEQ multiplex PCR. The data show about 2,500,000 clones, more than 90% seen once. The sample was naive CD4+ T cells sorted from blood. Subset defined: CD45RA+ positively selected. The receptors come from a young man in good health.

The CDR3 here is CASSLGGRGRTGELFF. In DNA form, the CDR3 reads TGTGCCAGCAGCTTAGGGGGCAGGGGGCGGACCGGGGAGCTGTTTTTT. The rearrangement uses TRBV11-2 and TRBJ2-2, with 8 positions matching TRBD1. The CDR3 is 16 amino acids. The germline V gene has CDR1 SGHAT and CDR2 FQNNGV. J was trimmed by 5 bases and V by 1 base; bases with no gene match: 6.

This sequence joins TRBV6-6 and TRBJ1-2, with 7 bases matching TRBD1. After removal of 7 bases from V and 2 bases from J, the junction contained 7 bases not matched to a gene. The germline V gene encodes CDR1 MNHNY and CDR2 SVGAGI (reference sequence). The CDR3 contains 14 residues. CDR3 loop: CASTRDRVNYGYTF. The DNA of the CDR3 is TGTGCCAGCACCAGAGACAGGGTGAACTATGGCTACACCTTC.

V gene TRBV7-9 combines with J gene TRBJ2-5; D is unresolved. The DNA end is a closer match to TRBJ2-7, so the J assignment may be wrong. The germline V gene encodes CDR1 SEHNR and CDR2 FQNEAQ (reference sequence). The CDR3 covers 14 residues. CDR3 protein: CASSHQAVRLEQYF. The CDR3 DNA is TGTGCCAGCAGCCATCAGGCGGTAAGGCTCGAGCAGTACTTC.

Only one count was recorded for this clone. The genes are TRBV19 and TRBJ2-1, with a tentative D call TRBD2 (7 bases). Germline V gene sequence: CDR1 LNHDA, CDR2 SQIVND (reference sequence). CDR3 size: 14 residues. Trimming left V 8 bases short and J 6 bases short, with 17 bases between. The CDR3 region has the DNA TGTGCCAGTGGCGGGGGCGGAAAACCCAATGAGCAGTTCTTC. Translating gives CASGGGGKPNEQFF.

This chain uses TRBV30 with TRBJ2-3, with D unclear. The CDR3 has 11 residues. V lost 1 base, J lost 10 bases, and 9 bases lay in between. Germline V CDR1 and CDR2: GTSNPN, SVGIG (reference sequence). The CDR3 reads CAWSEDRAQYF. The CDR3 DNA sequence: TGTGCCTGGAGTGAGGACCGTGCGCAGTATTTT.

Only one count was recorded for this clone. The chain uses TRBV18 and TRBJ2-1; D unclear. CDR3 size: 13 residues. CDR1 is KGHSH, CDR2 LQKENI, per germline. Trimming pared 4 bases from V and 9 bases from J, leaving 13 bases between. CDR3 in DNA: TGTGCCAGCTCACAAGAGACATCGGGTGAGCAGTTCTTC. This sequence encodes CASSQETSGEQFF. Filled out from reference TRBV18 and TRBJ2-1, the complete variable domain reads NAGVMQNPRHLVRRRGQEARLRCSPMKGHSHVYWYRQLPEEGLKFMVYLQKENIIDESGMPKERFSAEFPKEGPSILRIQQVVRGDSAAYFCASSQETSGEQFFGPGTRLTVL.

The CDR3 nucleotides are TGTGCCAGCTCCCGGGACGGACAAAACAATGGCTACACCTTC. It yields the protein CASSRDGQNNGYTF. The chain couples TRBV18 to TRBJ1-2; possible D gene TRBD1, 5 bases. Germline V CDR1 and CDR2: KGHSH, LQKENI. The CDR3 contains 14 residues. V shed 6 bases and J shed 6 bases, with 17 bases lying between them.

The CDR3 nucleotides read TGTGCCAGCAGCCCCAGGACAGGAGGAAATGAAAAACTGTTTTTT. Protein: CASSPRTGGNEKLFF. The genes are TRBV11-2 and TRBJ1-4, with 7 nucleotides matching TRBD1. The CDR3 runs to 15 residues. Looked up from germline, CDR1 is SGHAT and CDR2 is FQNNGV. V was clipped by 5 bases and J by 5 bases; unmatched bases: 8.

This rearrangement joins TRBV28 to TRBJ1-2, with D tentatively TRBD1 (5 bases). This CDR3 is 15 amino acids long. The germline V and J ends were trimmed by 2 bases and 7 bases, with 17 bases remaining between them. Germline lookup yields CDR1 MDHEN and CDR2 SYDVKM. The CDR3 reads CASSLLTGLGGGYTF. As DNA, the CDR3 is TGTGCCAGCAGTTTACTCACGGGCCTGGGGGGTGGCTACACCTTC.

The CDR3 DNA sequence: TGTGCCAGCAGCTTAGGACAGGGGGGGGCCTACGAGCAGTACTTC. Residues: CASSLGQGGAYEQYF. The J gene is TRBJ2-7, the V gene TRBV6-5, with 10 bases matching TRBD1. V lost 6 bases and J lost 2; bases outside the gene matches: 7. The CDR3 runs 15 residues. Germline V CDR1 and CDR2: MNHEY, SVGAGI.

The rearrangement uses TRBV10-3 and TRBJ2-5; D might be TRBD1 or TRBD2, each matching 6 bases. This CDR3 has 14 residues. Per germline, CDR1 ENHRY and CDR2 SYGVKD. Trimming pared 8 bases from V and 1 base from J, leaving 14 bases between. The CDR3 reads CAIAPGGTQETQYF. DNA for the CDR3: TGTGCCATCGCGCCCGGGGGCACCCAAGAGACCCAGTACTTC.

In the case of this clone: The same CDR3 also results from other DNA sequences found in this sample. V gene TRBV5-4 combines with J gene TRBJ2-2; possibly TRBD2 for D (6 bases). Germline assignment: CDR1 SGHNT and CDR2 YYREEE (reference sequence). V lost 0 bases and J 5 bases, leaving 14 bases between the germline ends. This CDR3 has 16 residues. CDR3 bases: TGTGCCAGCAGCTTGGCCGGGGGAGGTCCAACCGGGGAGCTGTTTTTT. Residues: CASSLAGGGPTGELFF.

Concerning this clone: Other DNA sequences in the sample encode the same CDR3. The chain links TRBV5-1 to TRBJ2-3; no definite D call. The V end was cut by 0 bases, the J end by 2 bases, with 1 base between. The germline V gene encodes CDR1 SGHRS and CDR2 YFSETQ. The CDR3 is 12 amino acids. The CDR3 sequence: CASSLATDTQYF. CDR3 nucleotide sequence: TGCGCCAGCAGCTTGGCCACAGATACGCAGTATTTT.

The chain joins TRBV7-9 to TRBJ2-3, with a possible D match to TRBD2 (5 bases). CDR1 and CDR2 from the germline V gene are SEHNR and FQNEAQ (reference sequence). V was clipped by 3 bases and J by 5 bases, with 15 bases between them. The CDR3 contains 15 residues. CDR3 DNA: TGTGCCAGCAGCTTGAGACTTCCACGGGGAGATACGCAGTATTTT. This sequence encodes CASSLRLPRGDTQYF.

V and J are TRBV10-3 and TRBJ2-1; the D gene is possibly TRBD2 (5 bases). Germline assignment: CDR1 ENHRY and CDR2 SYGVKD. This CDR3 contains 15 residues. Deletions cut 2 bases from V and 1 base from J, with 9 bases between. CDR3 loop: CAISEDEGSYNEQFF. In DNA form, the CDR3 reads TGTGCCATCAGTGAGGATGAGGGATCCTACAATGAGCAGTTCTTC.

The DNA for the CDR3 is TGTGCCAGCAGTGAACTCGGGGCCCTCTATGGCTACACCTTC. Amino acids: CASSELGALYGYTF. The chain recombines TRBV6-1 with TRBJ1-2; possible D gene TRBD1, 5 bases. Germline V gene sequence: CDR1 MNHNS, CDR2 SASEGT. The V end lost 2 bases, the J end lost 4 bases, and 11 bases lay between the germline ends. The CDR3 has 14 amino acids.

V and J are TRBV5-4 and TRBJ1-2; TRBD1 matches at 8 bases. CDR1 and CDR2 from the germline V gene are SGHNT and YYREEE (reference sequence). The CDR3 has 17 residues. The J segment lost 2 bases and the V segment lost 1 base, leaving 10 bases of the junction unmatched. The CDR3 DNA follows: TGTGCCAGCAGCTTGTCCCCGGACAGGGCCAAAAACTATGGCTACACCTTC. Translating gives CASSLSPDRAKNYGYTF.

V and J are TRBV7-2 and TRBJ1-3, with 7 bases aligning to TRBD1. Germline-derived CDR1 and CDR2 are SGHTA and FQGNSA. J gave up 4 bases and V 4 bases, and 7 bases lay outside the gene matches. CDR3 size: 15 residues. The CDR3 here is CASSYDRVDGNTIYF. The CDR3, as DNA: TGTGCCAGCAGCTACGACAGGGTGGACGGAAACACCATATATTTT.

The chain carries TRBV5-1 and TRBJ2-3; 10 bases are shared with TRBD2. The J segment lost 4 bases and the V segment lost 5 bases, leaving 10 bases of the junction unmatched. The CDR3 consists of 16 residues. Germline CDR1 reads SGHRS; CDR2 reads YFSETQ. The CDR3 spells CASRPESGRGPDTQYF. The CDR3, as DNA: TGCGCCAGCAGACCCGAGAGCGGGAGGGGACCAGATACGCAGTATTTT. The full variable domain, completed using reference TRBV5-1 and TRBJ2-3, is KAGVTQTPRYLIKTRGQQVTLSCSPISGHRSVSWYQQTPGQGLQFLFEYFSETQRNKGNFPGRFSGRQFSNSRSEMNVSTLELGDSALYLCASRPESGRGPDTQYFGPGTRLTVL.

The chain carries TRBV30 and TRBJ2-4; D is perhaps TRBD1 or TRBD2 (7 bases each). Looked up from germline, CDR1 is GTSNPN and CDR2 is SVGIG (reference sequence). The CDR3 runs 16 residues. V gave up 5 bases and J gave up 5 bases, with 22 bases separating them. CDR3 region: CAWSGGRGILENIQYF. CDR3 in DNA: TGTGCCTGGTCGGGGGGCAGGGGGATCCTGGAAAACATTCAGTACTTC.

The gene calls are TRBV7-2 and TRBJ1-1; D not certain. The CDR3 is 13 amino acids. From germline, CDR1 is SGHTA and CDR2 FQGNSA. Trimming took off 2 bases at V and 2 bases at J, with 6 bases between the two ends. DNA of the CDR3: TGTGCCAGCAGCTTACGAAGTAACACTGAAGCTTTCTTT. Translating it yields CASSLRSNTEAFF.

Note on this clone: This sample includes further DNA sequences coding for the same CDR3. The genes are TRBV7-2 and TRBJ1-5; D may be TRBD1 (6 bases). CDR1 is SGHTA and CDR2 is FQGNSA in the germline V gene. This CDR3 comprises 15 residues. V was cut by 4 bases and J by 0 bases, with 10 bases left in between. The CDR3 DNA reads TGTGCCAGCAGCTCCACAGGGTATAGCAATCAGCCCCAGCATTTT. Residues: CASSSTGYSNQPQHF.

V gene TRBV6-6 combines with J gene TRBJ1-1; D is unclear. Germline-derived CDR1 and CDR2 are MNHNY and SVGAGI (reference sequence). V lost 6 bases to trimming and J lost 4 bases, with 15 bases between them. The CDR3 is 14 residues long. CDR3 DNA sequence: TGTGCCAGCAGCCCGGGCTACCAGGTCACTGAAGCTTTCTTT. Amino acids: CASSPGYQVTEAFF.

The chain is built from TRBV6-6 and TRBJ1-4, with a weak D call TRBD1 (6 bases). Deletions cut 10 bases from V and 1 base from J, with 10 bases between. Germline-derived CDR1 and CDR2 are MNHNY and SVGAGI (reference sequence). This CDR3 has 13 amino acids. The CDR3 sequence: CATTTGTNEKLFF. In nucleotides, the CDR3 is TGTGCCACCACGACAGGAACTAATGAAAAACTGTTTTTT.

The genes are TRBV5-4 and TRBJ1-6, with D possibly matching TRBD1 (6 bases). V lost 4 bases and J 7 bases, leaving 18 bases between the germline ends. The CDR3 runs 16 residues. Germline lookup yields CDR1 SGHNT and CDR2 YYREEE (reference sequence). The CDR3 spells CASSVDSQVSNSPLHF. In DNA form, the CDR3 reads TGTGCCAGCAGCGTGGACAGCCAAGTAAGCAATTCACCCCTCCACTTT. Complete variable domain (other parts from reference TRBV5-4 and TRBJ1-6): ETGVTQSPTHLIKTRGQQVTLRCSSQSGHNTVSWYQQALGQGPQFIFQYYREEENGRGNFPPRFSGLQFPNYSSELNVNALELDDSALYLCASSVDSQVSNSPLHFGNGTRLTVT.

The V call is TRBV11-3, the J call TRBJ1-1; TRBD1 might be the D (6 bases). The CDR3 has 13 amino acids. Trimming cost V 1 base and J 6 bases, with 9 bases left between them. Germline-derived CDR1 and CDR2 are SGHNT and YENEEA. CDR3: CASSLGGTSEAFF. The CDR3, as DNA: TGTGCCAGCAGCTTAGGGGGGACATCTGAAGCTTTCTTT. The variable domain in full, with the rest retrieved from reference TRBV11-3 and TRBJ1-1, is EAGVVQSPRYKIIEKKQPVAFWCNPISGHNTLYWYLQNLGQGPELLIRYENEEAVDDSQLPKDRFSAERLKGVDSTLKIQPAELGDSAVYLCASSLGGTSEAFFGQGTRLTVV.

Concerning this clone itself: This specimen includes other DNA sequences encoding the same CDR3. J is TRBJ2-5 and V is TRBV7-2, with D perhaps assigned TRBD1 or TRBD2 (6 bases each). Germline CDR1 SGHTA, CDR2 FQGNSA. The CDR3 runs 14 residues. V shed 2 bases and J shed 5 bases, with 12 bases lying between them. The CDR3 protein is CASSLTQGGETQYF. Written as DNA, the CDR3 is TGTGCCAGCAGCTTAACACAGGGAGGCGAGACCCAGTACTTC.

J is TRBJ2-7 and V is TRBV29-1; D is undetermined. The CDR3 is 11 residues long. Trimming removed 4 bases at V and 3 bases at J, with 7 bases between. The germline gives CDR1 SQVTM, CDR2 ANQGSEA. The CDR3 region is CSVGLGYEQYF. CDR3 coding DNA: TGCAGCGTTGGGCTGGGCTACGAGCAGTACTTC.